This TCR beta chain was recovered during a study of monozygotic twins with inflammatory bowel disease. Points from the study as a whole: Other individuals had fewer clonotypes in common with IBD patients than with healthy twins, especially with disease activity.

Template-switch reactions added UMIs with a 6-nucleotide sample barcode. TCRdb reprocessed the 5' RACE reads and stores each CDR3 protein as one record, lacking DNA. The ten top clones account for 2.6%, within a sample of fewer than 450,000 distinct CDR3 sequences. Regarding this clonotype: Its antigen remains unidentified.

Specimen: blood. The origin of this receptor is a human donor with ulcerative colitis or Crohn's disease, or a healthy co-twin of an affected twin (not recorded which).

The CDR3 sequence: CASSLASVEKLFF. V usage is TRBV11-2 and J usage is TRBJ1-4. This CDR3 spans 13 amino acids. Germline loops: CDR1 SGHAT, CDR2 FQNNGV.